This is a list of T cell receptor beta chains from one sample in a study of response to subunit inactivated influenza vaccine. TCRdb re-analysed the RT-PCR reads in MiXCR, keeping a single row per CDR3 protein. The table shows approximately 520,000 distinct CDR3 sequences, with around 25% occurring only once. Here the sequenced sample was CD4+ T cells sorted from PBMCs, taken more than 4 days after vaccination. Source of these receptors: a man in his fifties who received an inactivated influenza vaccine. The CDR3 runs from the conserved cysteine through the conserved F or W. The D gene is left open where the match is weak. Expanded clones are given a class, and other clones once, few, many or no size at all.

v_gene	d_gene	j_gene	abundance	CDR3aa	CDR3nt
TRBV24-1	-	TRBJ2-1	few	CATSDSGSYNEQFF	TGTGCCACCAGTGATTCAGGGAGTTACAATGAGCAGTTCTTC
TRBV6-2/TRBV6-3	-	TRBJ1-2	few	CASTDRQDNYGYTF	TGTGCCAGCACCGACCGACAGGACAACTATGGCTACACCTTC
TRBV6-1	TRBD1	TRBJ2-1	-	CASSRQGKSDEQFF	TGTGCCAGCAGCAGACAGGGGAAGAGCGATGAGCAGTTCTTC
TRBV7-2	TRBD2	TRBJ2-2	-	CASSFPHYGGLAVASGTGELFF	TGTGCCAGCAGCTTCCCTCACTATGGGGGACTAGCGGTCGCCTCGGGCACCGGGGAGCTGTTTTTT
TRBV5-1	-	TRBJ2-1	many	CASSSDYNEQFF	TGCGCCAGCAGCTCTGACTACAATGAGCAGTTCTTC
TRBV6-2/TRBV6-3	TRBD2	TRBJ2-7	-	CASSYSAGLRNEQYF	TGTGCCAGCAGTTACTCGGCGGGACTACGGAACGAGCAGTACTTC
TRBV12-3/TRBV12-4	-	TRBJ1-5	-	CASSTSRGASSGQPQHF	TGTGCCAGCAGTACTAGTCGGGGGGCGTCTTCGGGTCAGCCCCAGCATTTT
TRBV29-1	TRBD1	TRBJ2-5	few	CSGAPGQGWKTQYF	TGCAGCGGCGCACCCGGACAGGGGTGGAAGACCCAGTACTTC
TRBV20-1	-	TRBJ2-6	few	CSARDRAGLVNVLTF	TGCAGTGCTAGAGATCGGGCAGGCCTCGTCAACGTCCTGACTTTC
TRBV20-1	TRBD1	TRBJ1-5	few	CSATGTALMEPQHF	TGCAGTGCTACAGGGACAGCCCTTATGGAGCCCCAGCATTTT
TRBV5-1	TRBD1	TRBJ2-7	few	CASSGGQGGDEQYF	TGCGCCAGCAGCGGTGGACAGGGAGGCGACGAGCAGTACTTC
TRBV6-1	TRBD1	TRBJ1-5	-	CASSGQGDGAQHF	TGTGCCAGCAGTGGACAGGGTGATGGGGCCCAGCATTTT
TRBV10-3	TRBD1	TRBJ1-1	-	CAISGTGATEAFF	TGTGCCATCAGTGGAACAGGGGCCACTGAAGCTTTCTTT
TRBV7-2	-	TRBJ2-3	-	CASSLLLPRTDTQYF	TGTGCCAGCAGCTTATTACTCCCCCGGACAGATACGCAGTATTTT
TRBV20-1	-	TRBJ2-1	few	CSASGGMRKQPF	TGCAGTGCTAGCGGGGGAATGAGAAAACAGCCCTTC
TRBV10-3	TRBD1	TRBJ2-7	-	CAISPGQGASYEQYF	TGTGCCATCAGTCCGGGACAGGGAGCATCCTACGAGCAGTACTTC
TRBV5-1	-	TRBJ2-1	-	CASSLLSQGAYNEQFF	TGCGCCAGCAGCTTACTCTCCCAGGGAGCTTACAATGAGCAGTTCTTC
TRBV24-1	TRBD1	TRBJ2-3	many	CATSDANRGRTDTQYF	TGTGCCACCAGTGATGCGAACAGGGGGCGCACAGATACGCAGTATTTT
TRBV19	-	TRBJ1-5	-	CASKSRRGGDQPQHF	TGTGCCAGTAAGTCCCGCAGGGGAGGCGATCAGCCCCAGCATTTT
TRBV6-1	-	TRBJ2-3	few	CASKLPGGYTDTQYF	TGTGCCAGCAAGCTGCCGGGCGGGTACACAGATACGCAGTATTTT
TRBV6-1	TRBD2	TRBJ2-1	few	CASSESGRTAEQFF	TGTGCCAGCAGTGAAAGCGGGAGAACCGCTGAGCAGTTCTTC
TRBV7-8	TRBD2	TRBJ2-7	-	CASRLIAGDSYEQYF	TGTGCCAGCAGGTTAATAGCGGGGGACTCCTACGAGCAGTACTTC
TRBV24-1	-	TRBJ2-1	-	CATGSGSYNEQFF	TGTGCCACCGGTAGCGGATCCTACAATGAGCAGTTCTTC
TRBV5-6	-	TRBJ1-1	few	CASSTGQWVNTEAFF	TGTGCCAGCAGCACCGGACAGTGGGTGAACACTGAAGCTTTCTTT
TRBV12-3/TRBV12-4	-	TRBJ2-1	few	CASSFEDGIIEQFF	TGTGCCAGCAGTTTTGAGGACGGAATCATTGAGCAGTTCTTC
TRBV18	-	TRBJ2-2	-	CASSPDIAVPTGELFF	TGTGCCAGCTCACCGGACATAGCGGTACCCACCGGGGAGCTGTTTTTT
TRBV7-6	-	TRBJ2-5	few	CASSPLTSSSQETQYF	TGTGCCAGCAGCCCCCTGACTAGTTCTTCCCAAGAGACCCAGTACTTC
TRBV5-1	-	TRBJ2-2	few	CASSVGGKTGELFF	TGCGCCAGCAGCGTGGGCGGGAAGACCGGGGAGCTGTTTTTT
TRBV5-5	-	TRBJ2-5	few	CASSLVSGTQETQYF	TGTGCCAGCAGCTTGGTGTCAGGGACTCAAGAGACCCAGTACTTC
TRBV5-1	-	TRBJ2-5	many	CASRLTAQETQYF	TGCGCCAGCAGATTGACAGCACAAGAGACCCAGTACTTC
TRBV12-3/TRBV12-4	TRBD2	TRBJ2-7	-	CASSLRLAGVGVQYF	TGTGCCAGCAGTTTAAGACTAGCGGGGGTTGGAGTGCAGTACTTC
TRBV5-1	-	TRBJ1-1	few	CASSRMGGRMSTEAFF	TGCGCCAGCAGCAGGATGGGGGGACGGATGAGCACTGAAGCTTTCTTT
TRBV28	TRBD1	TRBJ2-7	few	CASSGQDAYNYEQYF	TGTGCCAGCAGTGGACAGGACGCGTATAACTACGAGCAGTACTTC
TRBV6-2/TRBV6-3	-	TRBJ1-5	-	CASSPTDQNQPQHF	TGTGCCAGCAGTCCGACGGACCAAAATCAGCCCCAGCATTTT
TRBV24-1	-	TRBJ2-1	-	CATSDGGPWNEQFF	TGTGCCACCAGTGATGGGGGGCCTTGGAATGAGCAGTTCTTC
TRBV25-1	TRBD1	TRBJ2-7	few	CAIALQGTYEQYF	TGTGCCATCGCCCTACAGGGGACCTACGAGCAGTACTTC
TRBV7-8	-	TRBJ2-2	-	CASSLVFTANTGELFF	TGTGCCAGCAGCTTAGTCTTTACAGCGAACACCGGGGAGCTGTTTTTT
TRBV4-3	TRBD2	TRBJ2-1	-	CASSQDFGVTLAGGPNEQFF	TGCGCCAGCAGCCAAGATTTTGGGGTAACCCTAGCGGGAGGGCCGAATGAGCAGTTCTTC
TRBV20-1	TRBD2	TRBJ2-7	-	CSAYRLADSYEQYF	TGCAGTGCTTATAGACTAGCGGATTCCTACGAGCAGTACTTC
TRBV12-3/TRBV12-4	TRBD2	TRBJ2-2	-	CASGGVAGTTAGELFF	TGTGCCAGCGGAGGGGTAGCGGGGACCACAGCGGGGGAGCTGTTTTTT
TRBV10-3	TRBD1	TRBJ1-1	-	CAIRGDRRNTEAFF	TGTGCCATCAGAGGGGACAGGAGGAACACTGAAGCTTTCTTT
TRBV5-1	-	TRBJ1-6	few	CASSSYGSGNPNSPLHF	TGCGCCAGCAGCTCGTACGGATCCGGGAACCCAAATTCGCCCCTCCACTTT
TRBV5-6	-	TRBJ2-5	-	CASSLLTYQETQYF	TGTGCCAGCAGCTTGTTGACCTATCAAGAGACCCAGTACTTC
TRBV6-2/TRBV6-3	TRBD1	TRBJ1-1	-	CASSYKQGARWTEAFF	TGTGCCAGCAGTTACAAACAGGGGGCTAGGTGGACTGAAGCTTTCTTT
TRBV6-2/TRBV6-3	TRBD1	TRBJ1-5	-	CASSLDRAGYPLPQHF	TGTGCCAGCAGCTTAGACAGGGCAGGATATCCTCTACCCCAGCATTTT
TRBV20-1	-	TRBJ2-7	-	CSAPGVLAYEQYF	TGCAGTGCCCCAGGGGTTTTAGCCTACGAGCAGTACTTC
TRBV7-2	-	TRBJ2-7	few	CASSLVAASSYEQYF	TGTGCCAGCAGCTTGGTGGCAGCCTCTTCCTACGAGCAGTACTTC
TRBV7-8	TRBD1	TRBJ2-5	few	CASSYYTGEETQYF	TGTGCCAGCAGCTACTATACAGGGGAGGAGACCCAGTACTTC
TRBV7-2	-	TRBJ2-3	many	CASSLISTDTQYF	TGTGCCAGCAGCTTGATTAGCACAGATACGCAGTATTTT
TRBV6-2/TRBV6-3	TRBD1	TRBJ2-5	-	CASRGQNQETQYF	TGTGCCAGCAGGGGACAGAACCAAGAGACCCAGTACTTC